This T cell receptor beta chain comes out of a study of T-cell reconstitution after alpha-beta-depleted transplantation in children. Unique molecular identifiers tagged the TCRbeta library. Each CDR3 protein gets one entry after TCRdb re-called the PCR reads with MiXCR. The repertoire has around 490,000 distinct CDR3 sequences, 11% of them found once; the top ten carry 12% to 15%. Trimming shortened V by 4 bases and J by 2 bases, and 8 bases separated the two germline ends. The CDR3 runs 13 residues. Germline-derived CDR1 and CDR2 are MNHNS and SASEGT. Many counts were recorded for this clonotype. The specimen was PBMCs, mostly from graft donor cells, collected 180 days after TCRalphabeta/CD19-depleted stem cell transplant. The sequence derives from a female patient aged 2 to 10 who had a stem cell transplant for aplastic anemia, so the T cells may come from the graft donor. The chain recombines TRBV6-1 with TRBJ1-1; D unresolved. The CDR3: CASSGNVNTEAFF. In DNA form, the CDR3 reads TGTGCCAGCAGTGGAAACGTAAACACTGAAGCTTTCTTT.